The clone carrying this T cell receptor beta chain was found many times. V shed 5 bases and J 4 bases; nucleotides not matched to a gene: 4. The CDR3 is 13 amino acids. The sample's time point: healthy volunteer bleed at 2 weeks. Researchers extracted total RNA from unfractionated whole blood. TCRdb reanalysed the RACE reads using MiXCR and keeps one entry per CDR3 protein. The sample lists 100,000 to 150,000 distinct CDR3 sequences; approximately 8.3% were seen once. These data belong to a study of human T cells and chemical hapten exposure. Material: whole blood. This chain joins TRBV12-3 or TRBV12-4 and TRBJ1-2, with 7 bases aligning to TRBD1. The receptor's source is a male donor in good health. Some clones in this sample may be carry-over from other donors' samples. DNA of the CDR3: TGTGCCAGCAGTCCGGACAGGATCTATGGCTACACCTTC. It is translated as CASSPDRIYGYTF.